This T cell receptor (beta chain) is from a study of identical twins. TCRdb used MiXCR to reprocess the 5' RACE reads, holding one entry per CDR3 protein. Among roughly 720,000 distinct CDR3 sequences listed, 15% to 20% were seen once. Unmatched junction bases numbered 10, after V lost 5 bases and J lost 6 bases. The CDR3 runs to 16 residues. Comments on this clonotype: The antigen is undetermined.

General observations from the study: The study based its conclusions on cross-sectional statistical analysis and did not follow the same donors.

The same data also went into a second study, on T cells expressing NK-cell markers.

Sequencing was performed on PBMCs. The rearrangement joins TRBV12-3 or TRBV12-4 to TRBJ2-3, with TRBD2 matching over 11 bases. This TCR was sampled from a woman under 30 in good health. The CDR3 nucleotides read TGTGCCAGCAGTGGTAGTAGCGGGGGGGCCGTGGATACGCAGTATTTT. Protein sequence: CASSGSSGGAVDTQYF.